This TCR beta chain was recorded in a study of radiotherapy plus CTLA-4 blockade in lung cancer. Trimming removed 5 bases at V and 0 bases at J, with 8 bases between. This CDR3 spans 15 amino acids. CDR1 is MDHEN, CDR2 SYDVKM, per germline. Produced via immunoSEQ multiplex PCR; TCRdb's table is partial and in-frame only. Here the sample spans 45,000 to 55,000 clones, around nine tenths being singletons. Patients with chemo-refractory metastatic non-small-cell lung cancer received focal radiation plus CTLA-4 blockade with ipilimumab. This clonotype was obtained from a human donor with non-small cell lung cancer whose response to radiotherapy plus ipilimumab could not be evaluated. This chain joins TRBV28 and TRBJ2-6; possibly TRBD1 for D (5 bases). Sequenced material: peripheral blood, taken from a patient treated with radiotherapy plus ipilimumab. In nucleotides, the CDR3 is TGTGCCAGCAGTCGCGACAGCTCTGGGGCCAACGTCCTGACTTTC. This sequence encodes CASSRDSSGANVLTF.